A single sample is the source of the 30 T cell receptor beta chains below, sequenced in a study of monozygotic twins with inflammatory bowel disease (dated by TCRdb to the late 2010s). Library prep was done by 5' RACE. This sample was sequenced with an Illumina HiSeq 2500. TCRdb reprocessed the public reads and reports one entry per CDR3 protein sequence, without DNA. The sample's table covers more than 350,000 distinct CDR3 sequences. Approximately 2.4% of the sample is taken by the ten largest. The sequenced sample consisted of blood. The source is a human donor with ulcerative colitis or Crohn's disease, or a healthy co-twin of an affected twin (not recorded which).

The V gene is TRBV12-3 or TRBV12-4, the J gene TRBJ1-1; TCRdb proposes TRBD1, but this gene call is untestable without DNA. This CDR3 region has 14 residues. The chain's CDR3 is CASSRVGGRTEAFF.

J is TRBJ1-4 and V is TRBV3-1; TCRdb outputs TRBD1, but without DNA this stays unchecked. The CDR3 is 15 residues long. CDR1 LGHDT and CDR2 YNNKEL come from the germline V gene (reference sequence). This chain's CDR3 is CASSHEGETNEKLFF.

This chain connects TRBV11-2 to TRBJ2-3; the D gene TCRdb calls, TRBD1, cannot be checked with no DNA. CDR1 SGHAT and CDR2 FQNNGV come from the germline V gene. The CDR3 is 17 amino acids. The CDR3 loop reads CASSSHVGTTVTDTQYF.

The rearrangement joins TRBV6-2 or TRBV6-3 to TRBJ2-5; without DNA, the TCRdb call of TRBD2 cannot be checked. Germline lookup yields CDR1 MNHEY and CDR2 SVGEGT. This CDR3 has 16 amino acids. The CDR3 sequence: CASSYWTGTSQETQYF.

The CDR3: CASRPTSGVRDEQFF. The chain employs TRBV6-4 and TRBJ2-1; TCRdb's D call of TRBD2 is untestable without DNA. Germline V gives CDR1 MRHNA, CDR2 SNTAGT. This CDR3 spans 15 amino acids.

The genes are TRBV12-3 or TRBV12-4 and TRBJ1-1. The CDR3 has 12 amino acids. The CDR3 is CASSYRAPEAFF.

The V and J genes are TRBV10-3 and TRBJ2-1; TCRdb's assignment of TRBD2 cannot be checked, as there is no DNA. This CDR3 has 17 residues. CDR1 ENHRY and CDR2 SYGVKD come from the germline V gene. The CDR3 is CAISESGRASAYNEQFF.

The chain couples TRBV7-3 to TRBJ2-1. This CDR3 contains 13 residues. Germline lookup yields CDR1 SGHTA and CDR2 FQGTGA. This chain's CDR3 is CASSLNVYNEQFF.

The CDR3 loop is CASSLLAGASNTGELFF. The rearrangement links TRBV5-1 to TRBJ2-2; lacking DNA, the TRBD2 call made by TCRdb goes unchecked. The CDR3 extends over 17 amino acids. The germline gives CDR1 SGHRS, CDR2 YFSETQ.

The J gene is TRBJ2-5, the V gene TRBV6-5; TCRdb returns TRBD1, unconfirmable since there is no DNA. Germline-derived CDR1 and CDR2 are MNHEY and SVGAGI. This CDR3 is built from 14 residues. CDR3 sequence reads: CASSYSTGTETQYF.

This chain links TRBV19 with TRBJ1-5. The CDR3 consists of 12 residues. Germline-derived CDR1 and CDR2 are LNHDA and SQIVND (reference sequence). The chain's CDR3 is CASKRDHQPQHF.

This sequence joins TRBV28 and TRBJ2-7. The germline CDR1 and CDR2 sequences are MDHEN and SYDVKM. The CDR3 is 14 amino acids. This chain's CDR3 is CASRRKGISYEQYF. The entire variable domain, with the rest obtained from reference TRBV28 and TRBJ2-7, is as follows: DVKVTQSSRYLVKRTGEKVFLECVQDMDHENMFWYRQDPGLGLRLIYFSYDVKMKEKGDIPEGYSVSREKKERFSLILESASTNQTSMYLCASRRKGISYEQYFGPGTRLTVT.

The V gene is TRBV19, the J gene TRBJ1-5. This CDR3 is 16 amino acids long. Germline CDR1 is LNHDA and CDR2 is SQIVND (reference sequence). The CDR3 reads CASSSGRALQNQPQHF. Full variable domain (rest looked up from reference TRBV19 and TRBJ1-5): DGGITQSPKYLFRKEGQNVTLSCEQNLNHDAMYWYRQDPGQGLRLIYYSQIVNDFQKGDIAEGYSVSREKKESFPLTVTSAQKNPTAFYLCASSSGRALQNQPQHFGDGTRLSIL.

The CDR3 sequence: CSAREGRVNTEAFF. The chain links TRBV20-1 to TRBJ1-1; TCRdb's assignment of TRBD1 cannot be checked, as there is no DNA. The CDR3 is made up of 14 amino acids. CDR1 is DFQATT, CDR2 SNEGSKA, per germline (reference sequence).

V is TRBV29-1 and J is TRBJ1-2; TCRdb selects TRBD1, and the lack of DNA leaves this call unchecked. CDR3 length equals 13 residues. The germline CDR1 and CDR2 sequences are SQVTM and ANQGSEA. The CDR3 sequence is CSVYRSFSYGYTF. The full variable domain, its missing parts supplied by reference TRBV29-1 and TRBJ1-2, is SAVISQKPSRDICQRGTSLTIQCQVDSQVTMMFWYRQQPGQSLTLIATANQGSEATYESGFVIDKFPISRPNLTFSTLTVSNMSPEDSSIYLCSVYRSFSYGYTFGSGTRLTVV.

V gene TRBV3-1 combines with J gene TRBJ2-3; there is no DNA to check the TCRdb D call of TRBD2. CDR1 LGHDT and CDR2 YNNKEL come from the germline V gene (reference sequence). CDR3 length: 18 residues. CDR3: CASSQERVAGSYTDTQYF.

The genes are TRBV18 and TRBJ2-1; the TRBD1 assignment by TCRdb is unverifiable without DNA. Looked up from germline, CDR1 is KGHSH and CDR2 is LQKENI. This CDR3 is built from 12 residues. The CDR3 region is CASSGPGNEQFF.

The rearrangement links TRBV7-3 to TRBJ1-6; TCRdb's assignment of TRBD1 cannot be checked, as there is no DNA. The germline V gene has CDR1 SGHTA and CDR2 FQGTGA. This CDR3 region has 14 residues. CDR3 sequence: CASSSGARNSPLHF.

The rearrangement uses TRBV15 and TRBJ2-1; TCRdb names TRBD2, which stays unverified in the absence of DNA. The germline V gene encodes CDR1 LNHNV and CDR2 YYDKDF (reference sequence). CDR3 length: 14 amino acids. The chain's CDR3 is CATSRNMGGAEQFF.

The rearrangement joins TRBV12-3 or TRBV12-4 to TRBJ1-4. This CDR3 region has 15 residues. The CDR3 here is CASSFSEAVNEKLFF.

V and J are TRBV18 and TRBJ2-5. The germline V gene encodes CDR1 KGHSH and CDR2 LQKENI. The CDR3 is made up of 11 amino acids. CDR3 loop: CASAPEETQYF.

V gene TRBV28 combines with J gene TRBJ2-7; TCRdb selects TRBD2, and the lack of DNA leaves this call unchecked. This CDR3 spans 11 amino acids. The germline CDR1 and CDR2 sequences are MDHEN and SYDVKM. CDR3 residues: CATLGLSEQYF.

V usage is TRBV5-1 and J usage is TRBJ2-5. Germline assignment: CDR1 SGHRS and CDR2 YFSETQ. This CDR3 region has 14 residues. CDR3 in amino acids: CASRFPSGSETQYF.

V and J are TRBV29-1 and TRBJ1-2. This CDR3 has 14 residues. The germline CDR1 and CDR2 sequences are SQVTM and ANQGSEA. CDR3 amino acids: CSVEAREGYYGYTF.

V is TRBV4-3 and J is TRBJ2-2. The germline gives CDR1 LGHNA, CDR2 YSLEER. The CDR3 totals 14 residues. CDR3 sequence reads: CASSQDSVTGELFF.

The rearrangement joins TRBV10-3 to TRBJ2-7; TCRdb reports TRBD1, a call that lacks DNA to check it against. This CDR3 is built from 14 residues. Germline-derived CDR1 and CDR2 are ENHRY and SYGVKD. The CDR3 here is CAIRGGDREYEQYF.

The chain combines TRBV5-1 with TRBJ2-7; TCRdb's D call, TRBD1, is unchecked because there is no DNA. CDR1 and CDR2 from the germline V gene are SGHRS and YFSETQ. CDR3 length equals 16 residues. The CDR3 region is CASSSTPTGIRYEQYF.

The chain combines TRBV7-9 with TRBJ2-7; TCRdb designates TRBD2, a call that cannot be tested without DNA. The CDR3 sequence is 17 residues long. Per the germline V gene, CDR1 is SEHNR and CDR2 is FQNEAQ (reference sequence). The CDR3 here is CASSPGTSVDVTYEQYF.

The chain carries TRBV7-3 and TRBJ2-3. This CDR3 comprises 13 residues. Germline V gene lookup returns CDR1 SGHTA and CDR2 FQGTGA. The CDR3 reads CASSLYETDTQYF. Using reference TRBV7-3 and TRBJ2-3 for the parts outside the CDR3, the full variable domain is GAGVSQTPSNKVTEKGKYVELRCDPISGHTALYWYRQSLGQGPEFLIYFQGTGAADDSGLPNDRFFAVRPEGSVSTLKIQRTERGDSAVYLCASSLYETDTQYFGPGTRLTVL.

This sequence joins TRBV12-3 or TRBV12-4 and TRBJ2-3. The CDR3 spans 15 residues. CDR3 region: CASSFGESSTDTQYF.